In this sample, the clone carrying this TCR beta chain turned up once. The target antigen is unknown. This entry comes from a study of T cell responses to AZD1222 COVID-19 vaccine. Some clones are missing from TCRdb's copy, which holds only in-frame ones; the method was immunoSEQ multiplex PCR. The data show around 100,000 clones, 70% to 90% seen once. Study-level points and caveats: Mapped onto spike, vaccine-associated CD4 TCRs spanned it and were dominant at 160-218 and 743-854. In a largely white British group with more females than males, clonal diversity was possibly underestimated.

From germline, CDR1 is SGHVS and CDR2 FQNEAQ. The CDR3 length is 14 residues. Losses at the gene ends were 6 bases for V and 4 bases for J; bases not matched to a gene: 7. The sample consisted of peripheral blood, taken on day 0 of AZD1222 vaccination. This clonotype was sampled from an adult in good health. The chain is built from TRBV7-8 and TRBJ2-5; TRBD2 matches 8 bases. This CDR3 is CASSDLAGGETQYF. The DNA of the CDR3 is TGTGCCAGCAGTGACCTGGCGGGAGGAGAGACCCAGTACTTC.